This T cell receptor (beta chain) comes out of a study of lymphopenia after photon versus proton radiotherapy. V shed 4 bases and J 0 bases; nucleotides not matched to a gene: 8. The CDR3 length is 18 residues. Germline-derived CDR1 and CDR2 are ENHRY and SYGVKD. Generated by immunoSEQ multiplex PCR, the TCRdb table keeps only in-frame clones and is missing some. Among 60,000 or so clones listed, 87% were seen once. As concerns this clone: Its antigen is undetermined.

The study, taken as a whole, reports: Oligoclonal CD8+ Temra expansion after nadir drove photon patients' diversity drop. Proton therapy kept repertoires fairly stable, unlike photons, which gained effector/memory cells.

The chain couples TRBV10-3 to TRBJ1-5; 11 bases are a match to TRBD1. This material consisted of peripheral blood, taken from a patient treated with proton-based radiotherapy. This TCR came from an elderly man with esophageal cancer. CDR3 loop: CAISGGTGGSFSNQPQHF. The CDR3 region has the DNA TGTGCCATCAGTGGTGGGACAGGGGGTTCTTTTAGCAATCAGCCCCAGCATTTT.